The 16 T cell receptor beta chains in this list originate from one sample, sequenced in a study of blood T cell repertoires in COVID-19. Data came from immunoSEQ multiplex PCR; TCRdb stores just in-frame clones and leaves some out. This sample yields hundreds of thousands of clones, of which around 87% are seen a single time; roughly 1.1% belongs to the top ten. The sample comprised PBMCs or T cells enriched from blood (not recorded which). The origin of the receptors is a man aged 25-45 years who had recovered from COVID-19.

V usage is TRBV7-3 and J usage is TRBJ1-2; D gene ambiguous. Germline V CDR1 and CDR2: SGHTA, FQGTGA. The CDR3 is 13 amino acids. Trimming pared 2 bases from V and 4 bases from J, leaving 8 bases between. CDR3: CASSLGRGYGYTF. CDR3 coding DNA: TGTGCCAGCAGCTTAGGACGGGGCTATGGCTACACCTTC.

V is TRBV6-1 and J is TRBJ2-2; TRBD1 agrees at 8 bases. The CDR3 runs 16 residues. Losses at the gene ends were 4 bases for V and 3 bases for J; bases not matched to a gene: 7. Germline V CDR1 and CDR2: MNHNS, SASEGT. CDR3 coding DNA: TGTGCCAGCAGTGCCGATCAGGGGGCGCACACCGGGGAGCTGTTTTTT. This gives the protein CASSADQGAHTGELFF.

This sequence joins TRBV10-1 and TRBJ2-3, with TRBD2 matching over 11 bases. J was trimmed by 1 base and V by 3 bases; bases with no gene match: 9. The V gene's germline CDR1 is WNHNN and CDR2 SYGVQD (reference sequence). CDR3 size: 18 residues. This chain's CDR3 is CASSEETAGLAGTDTQYF. In DNA, the CDR3 is TGCGCCAGCAGTGAAGAAACCGCGGGACTAGCGGGCACAGATACGCAGTATTTT.

The chain joins TRBV19 to TRBJ2-1; D gene uncertain. V lost 3 bases and J lost 9, with 12 bases in between. The CDR3 runs 13 residues. Germline CDR1 reads LNHDA; CDR2 reads SQIVND (reference sequence). The DNA of the CDR3 is TGTGCCAGTAGTATTCCGTTTGGTAGTGAGCAGTTCTTC. It is translated as CASSIPFGSEQFF.

This chain links TRBV5-1 with TRBJ2-2; D gene uncertain. Germline V CDR1 and CDR2: SGHRS, YFSETQ. V lost 4 bases and J lost 8, with 21 bases in between. The CDR3 loop spans 16 amino acids. CDR3 residues: CASSPSLVIGLGELFF. CDR3 sequence (DNA): TGCGCCAGCAGCCCGAGCTTGGTAATTGGGCTTGGGGAGCTGTTTTTT.

The chain has TRBV7-6 and TRBJ2-3; D possibly corresponds to TRBD2 (6 bases). This CDR3 has 15 residues. In germline, CDR1 is SGHVS, CDR2 FNYEAQ. Trimming took off 5 bases at V and 0 bases at J, with 12 bases between the two ends. CDR3 sequence: CASSPYSGSTDTQYF. In nucleotides, the CDR3 is TGTGCCAGCAGCCCGTATAGCGGAAGCACAGATACGCAGTATTTT.

The chain combines TRBV6-5 with TRBJ2-3; TRBD1 matches 7 bases. Per the germline V gene, CDR1 is MNHEY and CDR2 is SVGAGI. The V gene end was trimmed by 8 bases and the J gene end by 8 bases; junction bases not matched to a gene: 4. The CDR3 has 11 residues. The chain's CDR3 is CASVWDSTQYF. The CDR3 coding sequence is TGTGCCAGCGTCTGGGACAGTACGCAGTATTTT.

This rearrangement joins TRBV12-3 or TRBV12-4 to TRBJ2-3; weak D call: TRBD2 (6 bases). V was pared by 7 bases and J by 0 bases, with 8 bases between. The length of the CDR3 is 13 residues. DNA of the CDR3: TGTGCCAGCACGGGACTTAGCACAGATACGCAGTATTTT. Encoded protein: CASTGLSTDTQYF.

The chain joins TRBV5-6 to TRBJ2-7; TRBD1 matches 7 bases. The J segment lost 0 bases and the V segment lost 4 bases, leaving 4 bases of the junction unmatched. Germline V gene sequence: CDR1 SGHDT, CDR2 YYEEEE. The CDR3 covers 14 residues. For the CDR3, the DNA is TGTGCCAGCAGCCGACAGGGTAGCTCCTACGAGCAGTACTTC. Amino acid sequence: CASSRQGSSYEQYF.

The genes are TRBV3-1 (or the pseudogene TRBV3-2) and TRBJ2-3; D unclear. V lost 4 bases and J 6 bases, leaving 8 bases between the germline ends. CDR3 length equals 12 residues. Germline V lookup: CDR1 LGHDT, CDR2 YNNKEL (reference sequence). The CDR3 sequence is CASSRSVDTQYF. DNA for the CDR3: TGTGCCAGCAGCCGGTCGGTTGATACGCAGTATTTT.

CDR3 region: CATSIIQGWAEAFF. CDR3 DNA: TGTGCCACCAGCATCATACAGGGGTGGGCTGAAGCTTTCTTT. The V and J genes are TRBV15 and TRBJ1-1, with TRBD1 matching over 7 bases. The germline CDR1 and CDR2 sequences are LNHNV and YYDKDF (reference sequence). The V gene end was trimmed by 4 bases and the J gene end by 6 bases; junction bases not matched to a gene: 8. CDR3 size: 14 residues.

The chain has TRBV2 and TRBJ1-6, with TRBD1 matching over 10 bases. V lost 7 bases and J lost 7; bases outside the gene matches: 7. Germline V gene data show CDR1 as SNHLY and CDR2 as FYNNEI. The CDR3 is 15 amino acids. The CDR3 sequence is CASTAEGQGNSPLHF. As DNA, the CDR3 is TGTGCCAGCACCGCAGAGGGACAGGGGAATTCACCCCTCCACTTT.

This chain links TRBV15 with TRBJ2-7; 13 nucleotides match TRBD2. Germline V lookup: CDR1 LNHNV, CDR2 YYDKDF (reference sequence). Unmatched junction bases numbered 17, after V lost 3 bases and J lost 6 bases. The length of the CDR3 is 19 residues. DNA for the CDR3: TGTGCCACCAGCAGGGGCAGGGGGAAAAGGACTAGCGGGAGTTTCGAGCAGTACTTC. Amino acids: CATSRGRGKRTSGSFEQYF.

J is TRBJ1-1 and V is TRBV6-5; D gene unclear. The V end lost 6 bases, the J end lost 1 base, and 9 bases lay between the germline ends. The CDR3 is made up of 13 amino acids. Germline V CDR1 and CDR2: MNHEY, SVGAGI. The CDR3 DNA sequence: TGTGCCAGCAGGATAGAGAAGAACACTGAAGCTTTCTTT. Protein: CASRIEKNTEAFF.

V usage is TRBV28 and J usage is TRBJ2-7; D perhaps matches TRBD2 (5 bases). Germline CDR1 MDHEN, CDR2 SYDVKM. This CDR3 region has 14 residues. Trimming cost V 3 bases and J 7 bases, with 16 bases left between them. In DNA, the CDR3 is TGTGCCAGCAGTTTGTCCCCTCGGGGTCAAGAGCAGTACTTC. Protein product: CASSLSPRGQEQYF.

This sequence joins TRBV3-1 (or the pseudogene TRBV3-2) and TRBJ1-4; D perhaps matches TRBD1 (6 bases). The germline V gene encodes CDR1 LGHDT and CDR2 YNNKEL (reference sequence). The CDR3 length is 12 residues. Trimming cost V 3 bases and J 7 bases, with 6 bases left between them. Here the CDR3 reads CASSQDSEKLFF. CDR3 coding DNA: TGTGCCAGCAGCCAGGACAGTGAAAAACTGTTTTTT.